The 13 T cell receptor beta chains in this list originate from one sample, sequenced in a study of cytomegalovirus exposure and HLA in healthy donors. TCRdb's copy holds only in-frame clones and misses some; the assay was immunoSEQ multiplex PCR. In the table there are around 160,000 clones, less than 90% of which are singletons. Specimen: PBMCs. These receptors originate from a man aged 25 to 45 in good health and CMV-seropositive.

The V call is TRBV11-2, the J call TRBJ2-2; possibly TRBD1 for D (5 bases). The CDR3 sequence is 15 residues long. CDR1 and CDR2 (germline): SGHAT, FQNNGV. Between the trimmed V and J ends, which lost 6 bases and 3 bases, there was a span of 14 bases. Written as DNA, the CDR3 is TGTGCCAGCAGTCCCGTTGCAGGGCACACCGGGGAGCTGTTTTTT. As protein: CASSPVAGHTGELFF.

V gene TRBV5-1 combines with J gene TRBJ2-1; D may be TRBD1 (6 bases). Germline CDR1 SGHRS, CDR2 YFSETQ. The CDR3 totals 14 residues. Deletions cut 4 bases from V and 9 bases from J, with 17 bases between. This CDR3 reads CASSGGTGQGEQFF. CDR3 DNA sequence: TGCGCCAGCAGCGGGGGAACAGGGCAGGGTGAGCAGTTCTTC.

The chain recombines TRBV29-1 with TRBJ2-7, with 10 bases aligning to TRBD1. The trim removed 6 bases at V and 3 bases at J, leaving 5 bases unmatched. The CDR3 is 13 residues long. Per the germline V gene, CDR1 is SQVTM and CDR2 is ANQGSEA. The CDR3 spells CSVGTGAVYEQYF. The CDR3 nucleotides read TGCAGCGTGGGGACAGGGGCCGTCTACGAGCAGTACTTC.

This chain joins TRBV7-9 and TRBJ2-3; 8 nucleotides align to TRBD2. CDR1 is SEHNR and CDR2 is FQNEAQ in the germline V gene (reference sequence). Trimming removed 1 base from V and 0 bases from J; junction bases left unmatched: 3. The CDR3 is 16 amino acids. Here the CDR3 reads CASSLVSGGSTDTQYF. The CDR3 bases are TGTGCCAGCAGCTTAGTATCGGGGGGGAGCACAGATACGCAGTATTTT.

The CDR3 nucleotides read TGTGCCAGCAGTCCGAGGGCGGGACCGGTAAATCAGCCCCAGCATTTT. This encodes CASSPRAGPVNQPQHF. The rearrangement uses TRBV6-6 and TRBJ1-5; tentative D call: TRBD1 (5 bases). Trimming shortened V by 5 bases and J by 4 bases, and 18 bases separated the two germline ends. CDR1 and CDR2 from the germline V gene are MNHNY and SVGAGI (reference sequence). The length of the CDR3 is 16 residues.

The chain recombines TRBV28 with TRBJ2-5; 10 positions agree with TRBD1. The trim removed 3 bases at V and 4 bases at J, leaving 5 bases unmatched. This CDR3 region has 15 residues. Germline CDR1 and CDR2: MDHEN and SYDVKM. In nucleotides, the CDR3 is TGTGCCAGCAGTTTTGGGACAGGGGTCGCAGAGACCCAGTACTTC. Amino acids: CASSFGTGVAETQYF.

The J gene is TRBJ2-7, the V gene TRBV5-4; 10 bases align to TRBD1. CDR3 length: 15 residues. Losses at the gene ends were 4 bases for V and 4 bases for J; bases not matched to a gene: 8. Looked up from germline, CDR1 is SGHNT and CDR2 is YYREEE (reference sequence). The CDR3 region is CASSPRQGARYEQYF. Written as DNA, the CDR3 is TGTGCCAGCAGCCCGCGACAGGGGGCTAGATACGAGCAGTACTTC. Variable domain in full (rest from reference TRBV5-4 and TRBJ2-7): ETGVTQSPTHLIKTRGQQVTLRCSSQSGHNTVSWYQQALGQGPQFIFQYYREEENGRGNFPPRFSGLQFPNYSSELNVNALELDDSALYLCASSPRQGARYEQYFGPGTRLTVT.

V and J are TRBV18 and TRBJ2-7; 9 positions match TRBD1. J gave up 2 bases and V 3 bases, and 5 bases lay outside the gene matches. Germline V gene lookup returns CDR1 KGHSH and CDR2 LQKENI. The length of the CDR3 is 15 residues. CDR3 amino acids: CASSPKGTGTYEQYF. CDR3 bases: TGTGCCAGCTCACCTAAAGGGACAGGGACCTACGAGCAGTACTTC.

This chain joins TRBV5-1 and TRBJ2-5; D possibly corresponds to TRBD2 (6 bases). CDR3 length equals 16 residues. The germline V gene encodes CDR1 SGHRS and CDR2 YFSETQ. V lost 0 bases, J lost 5 bases, and 17 bases lay in between. For the CDR3, the DNA is TGCGCCAGCAGCTTGGAGGGCGGGGCAAACGGTGAGACCCAGTACTTC. Amino acids: CASSLEGGANGETQYF.

The chain recombines TRBV5-1 with TRBJ2-7, with D perhaps matching TRBD2 (7 bases). Germline lookup yields CDR1 SGHRS and CDR2 YFSETQ. V lost 4 bases, J lost 0 bases, and 14 bases lay in between. There are 15 residues in the CDR3. CDR3 bases: TGCGCCAGCAGCCCGGGGGGACAACTCTCCTACGAGCAGTACTTC. Its translation is CASSPGGQLSYEQYF.

To note about this clone: Other DNA sequences in the same sample also yield this CDR3. V and J are TRBV25-1 and TRBJ1-1; TRBD1 aligns across 8 bases. The V segment lost 4 bases and the J segment 5 bases; nucleotides outside the gene matches: 6. Germline CDR1 and CDR2: MGHDK and SYGVNS. The CDR3 has 14 amino acids. The chain's CDR3 is CASSGTGRGTEAFF. The CDR3 DNA reads as TGTGCCAGCAGTGGGACAGGGCGGGGAACTGAAGCTTTCTTT.

The genes are TRBV6-4 and TRBJ1-2; 9 bases are shared with TRBD1. Germline CDR1 is MRHNA and CDR2 is SNTAGT. The CDR3 is made up of 14 amino acids. With 6 bases clipped from V and 5 bases from J, the junction kept 7 bases outside the gene matches. The CDR3 protein is CASRSDRGEYGYTF. The CDR3 bases are TGTGCCAGCAGATCGGACAGGGGCGAGTATGGCTACACCTTC.

This rearrangement joins TRBV21-1 to TRBJ2-3; TRBD1, the table's D call, was not compared with the DNA. TRBV21-1 is a pseudogene locus. This CDR3 has 12 amino acids. Here the CDR3 reads CASSLGADTQYF. In DNA, the CDR3 is TGTGCCAGCAGCTTAGGGGCAGATACGCAGTATTTT.